This is a list of T cell receptor beta chains from one sample in a study of cytomegalovirus exposure and HLA in healthy donors. The assay was immunoSEQ multiplex PCR, and TCRdb's table has in-frame clones only and misses some. The table has about 95,000 clones, approximately 80% seen once. Sequences were obtained from PBMCs. All receptors derive from a woman between 40 and 55 years old in good health and CMV-seronegative. The CDR3 runs from the conserved cysteine through the conserved F or W. A D gene is named only where the DNA matches it firmly. Size values are once, few and many counts, or a class for expanded clones, and some rows have none.

D | size | J | V | DNA | CDR3
NA | NA | TRBJ2-7 | TRBV19 | TGTGCCAGTAGTATAGGTCTCCAGGGGTCCTCAGCGGAGCAGTACTTC | CASSIGLQGSSAEQYF
TRBD1 | NA | TRBJ1-2 | TRBV9 | TGTGCCAGCAGCGGACAGGGGACATCGGGCTACACCTTC | CASSGQGTSGYTF
TRBD1 | NA | TRBJ1-4 | TRBV11-2 | TGTGCCAGCAGCTTGAGGATCGGGACAGGGCCTACAACTAATGAAAAACTGTTTTTT | CASSLRIGTGPTTNEKLFF
NA | NA | TRBJ1-1 | TRBV6-4 | TGTGCCAGCGGGATTGGGGCTAACACTGAAGCTTTCTTT | CASGIGANTEAFF
NA | NA | TRBJ1-6 | TRBV7-2 | TGTGCCAGCAGCTTAAGGTTGAGGGAATCACCCCTCCACTTT | CASSLRLRESPLHF
TRBD1 | NA | TRBJ2-5 | TRBV5-6 | TGTGCCAGCAGCATAGGGACAGGGGCCGGGGAGACCCAGTACTTC | CASSIGTGAGETQYF
NA | NA | TRBJ2-5 | TRBV11-2 | TGTGCCAGCAGCTTAGATGGCGGGGCGGCGTACTTC | CASSLDGGAAYF
NA | NA | TRBJ2-3 | TRBV12-5 | TGTGCTAGTGGTTTCCAGGAGGGGGGGCAGGATACGCAGTATTTT | CASGFQEGGQDTQYF
NA | few | TRBJ2-2 | TRBV7-8 | TGTGCCAGCAGCGCCCGGTTTAGGCGCCCCAGTGGCGGCACCGGGGAGCTGTTTTTT | CASSARFRRPSGGTGELFF
NA | NA | TRBJ1-1 | TRBV13 | TGTGCCAGCCGGGGAAGGGGGACTGAAGCTTTCTTT | CASRGRGTEAFF
NA | NA | TRBJ2-1 | TRBV4-1 | TGCGCCAGCAGCCCAGGGTGGGACTTCTCCTACAATGAGCAGTTCTTC | CASSPGWDFSYNEQFF
NA | NA | TRBJ1-2 | TRBV6-5 | TGTGCCTCCAGCAGGCTCTATGGCTACACCTTC | CASSRLYGYTF
NA | NA | TRBJ1-6 | TRBV6-5 | TGTGCCAGCAGCCCCGACACAAACAATTCACCCCTCCACTTT | CASSPDTNNSPLHF
NA | NA | TRBJ1-5 | TRBV19 | TGTGCCAGTAGTATCGGGGGGCAGCCCCAGCATTTT | CASSIGGQPQHF
TRBD1 | NA | TRBJ1-6 | TRBV6-6 | TGTGCCAGCACTCATACAGGGGAAGGTTCACCCCTCCACTTT | CASTHTGEGSPLHF
NA | NA | TRBJ1-4 | TRBV6-6 | TGTGCCAGCAGACACCGGGACATCACTAATGAAAAACTGTTTTTT | CASRHRDITNEKLFF
TRBD1 | NA | TRBJ1-2 | TRBV19 | TGTGCCAGTAGACCAGGGGGTAGGAACTATGGCTACACCTTC | CASRPGGRNYGYTF
TRBD2 | NA | TRBJ2-3 | TRBV5-6 | TGTGCCAGCAGCCCGGGGGGAGATACGCAGTATTTT | CASSPGGDTQYF
TRBD2 | NA | TRBJ2-3 | TRBV15 | TGTGCCACCAGCAGAGAGCTAGCGGGGCGTAGCACAGATACGCAGTATTTT | CATSRELAGRSTDTQYF
TRBD1 | few | TRBJ1-1 | TRBV29-1 | TGCAGCGTTGGGGCAGGGGGCGCGAGTGAAGCTTTCTTT | CSVGAGGASEAFF
TRBD2 | NA | TRBJ2-7 | TRBV6-5 | TGTGCCAGCAGTTACGGACTAGCTTCCTACGAGCAGTACTTC | CASSYGLASYEQYF
NA | few | TRBJ2-7 | TRBV5-1 | TGCGCCAGCAGCTTGGATAGAGCCTACGAGCAGTACTTC | CASSLDRAYEQYF
TRBD1 | NA | TRBJ2-4 | TRBV6-1 | TGTGCCAGCAGCCGACAGGGAGCCAAAAACATTCAGTACTTC | CASSRQGAKNIQYF
TRBD2 | NA | TRBJ2-3 | TRBV7-9 | TGTGCCAGCAGCTCCGTGACTAGCGGGGGGCCCCCAGTCTTTGATACGCAGTATTTT | CASSSVTSGGPPVFDTQYF
TRBD1 | NA | TRBJ1-2 | TRBV4-2 | TGTGCCAGCAGCCAAGGTGGGACAGGGGAGGTATATGGCTACACCTTC | CASSQGGTGEVYGYTF
NA | NA | TRBJ1-6 | TRBV2 | TGTGCCAGCACCAGGGGTCTACTCCTCCACTTT | CASTRGLLLHF
NA | few | TRBJ1-2 | TRBV7-9 | TGTGCCAGCAGCTTACCCTCTGGCTACACCTTC | CASSLPSGYTF
NA | once | TRBJ2-7 | TRBV7-2 | TGTGCCAGCAGCCTATACTACGAGCAGTACTTC | CASSLYYEQYF
NA | NA | TRBJ1-2 | TRBV7-9 | TGTGCCAGCAGCTTAGGGGGGGAGTACTTAGACTATGGCTACACCTTC | CASSLGGEYLDYGYTF
TRBD1 | NA | TRBJ1-1 | TRBV2 | TGTGCCAGCATCGGGAGGGACAGCATGAACACTGAAGCTTTCTTT | CASIGRDSMNTEAFF
TRBD1 | NA | TRBJ1-6 | TRBV5-1 | TGCGCCAGCAGCCGGACAGGGGGCATCTATAATTCACCCCTCCACTTT | CASSRTGGIYNSPLHF
TRBD2 | NA | TRBJ2-1 | TRBV5-1 | TGCGCCAGCAGCTTGGGACTAGCGGGGGACCCCTCCCTCAACTACAATGAGCAGTTCTTC | CASSLGLAGDPSLNYNEQFF
TRBD2 | NA | TRBJ2-3 | TRBV4-1 | TGCGCCAGCAGCCAAGATAGGTACCCCAGGGAGGGGCCGGGGACGCAGTATTTT | CASSQDRYPREGPGTQYF
TRBD2 | NA | TRBJ2-7 | TRBV7-3 | TGTGCCAGCAGCGAAACCGGGACTAGCGGGGCGCAGTACTTC | CASSETGTSGAQYF
NA | NA | TRBJ1-6 | TRBV14 | TGTGCCAGCAGCCCCACCGGGACACACTATAATTCACCCCTCCACTTT | CASSPTGTHYNSPLHF
NA | NA | TRBJ1-1 | TRBV7-6 | TGTGCCAGCAGCTTAGCGCCAGGGTCAGGGGTGGCTGAAGCTTTCTTT | CASSLAPGSGVAEAFF
TRBD1 | NA | TRBJ2-7 | TRBV5-1 | TGCGCCAGCAGCTTCCAGAAAGGGGGCGCAAAGGAGCAGTACTTC | CASSFQKGGAKEQYF
NA | NA | TRBJ2-5 | TRBV6-6 | TGTGCCGCCGGACAGAACTTGCCCGGCGAGACCCAGTACTTC | CAAGQNLPGETQYF
TRBD2 | once | TRBJ2-1 | TRBV7-9 | TGTGCCAGCACCGGACTAGCGGGGACCTACAATGAGCAGTTCTTC | CASTGLAGTYNEQFF